This TCR beta chain derives from a study of T cell responses to AZD1222 COVID-19 vaccine. Generated by immunoSEQ multiplex PCR, the TCRdb table keeps only in-frame clones and is missing some. The sample comprises roughly 160,000 clones, less than 95% of which are singletons, and around 1.5% rests with the top ten. Germline V lookup: CDR1 KGHSH, CDR2 LQKENI. The CDR3 loop spans 13 amino acids. The V and J ends lost 3 bases and 5 bases respectively, with 8 bases between them. V usage is TRBV18 and J usage is TRBJ1-5; tentatively, D is TRBD1 (6 bases). The TCR originated in an adult in good health. The input for sequencing was peripheral blood, taken on day 0 of AZD1222 vaccination. The CDR3 nucleotides are TGTGCCAGCTCACCGAGGGGGGATCAGCCCCAGCATTTT. Its protein is CASSPRGDQPQHF.